The 27 T cell receptor beta chains in this list originate from one sample, sequenced in a study of cytomegalovirus exposure and HLA in healthy donors. The primer mix had 60 Vbeta and 13 Jbeta primers. Method: immunoSEQ multiplex PCR; TCRdb's copy keeps in-frame clones and lacks some. Altogether around 140,000 clones are present, approximately 80% being singletons, with the ten largest covering 2% to 2.5%. Sample: PBMCs. These receptors were collected from a woman younger than 35 in good health and CMV-seropositive.

This sequence joins TRBV18 and TRBJ2-7, with a weak D call TRBD2 (6 bases). The CDR3 spans 14 residues. Trimming pared 3 bases from V and 2 bases from J, leaving 11 bases between. Germline CDR1 KGHSH, CDR2 LQKENI. This CDR3 is CASSPGGGPYEQYF. The CDR3 DNA follows: TGTGCCAGCTCACCGGGAGGTGGACCCTACGAGCAGTACTTC.

The chain employs TRBV25-1 and TRBJ2-7; 7 bases align to TRBD2. V shed 7 bases and J 11 bases; nucleotides not matched to a gene: 20. CDR1 MGHDK and CDR2 SYGVNS come from the germline V gene. This CDR3 has 15 residues. For the CDR3, the DNA is TGTGCCAGCAATCAAGCGGAGAAGCTCGAGGCGGGGGAGTACTTC. Translating it yields CASNQAEKLEAGEYF.

This clone has only a few counts. The rearrangement joins TRBV6-6 to TRBJ2-7; tentative D call: TRBD1 (6 bases). V lost 3 bases and J 3 bases, leaving 12 bases between the germline ends. The CDR3 loop spans 14 amino acids. Germline V CDR1 and CDR2: MNHNY, SVGAGI (reference sequence). The CDR3 coding sequence is TGTGCCAGCAGTTATGGAGCAGGGGACTACGAGCAGTACTTC. Encoded protein: CASSYGAGDYEQYF.

The V gene is TRBV30, the J gene TRBJ1-4; no definite D call. Per the germline V gene, CDR1 is GTSNPN and CDR2 is SVGIG (reference sequence). V was pared by 5 bases and J by 6 bases, with 19 bases between. This CDR3 has 15 residues. CDR3 amino acids: CAWCRGSGAHEKLFF. CDR3 in DNA: TGTGCCTGGTGCCGCGGGTCTGGTGCGCATGAAAAACTGTTTTTT.

The CDR3 here is CASSTRELTDTQYF. The DNA of the CDR3 is TGTGCCAGCAGCACCCGGGAACTCACAGATACGCAGTATTTT. The chain recombines TRBV7-2 with TRBJ2-3, with D perhaps matching TRBD2 (5 bases). This CDR3 contains 14 residues. Germline loops: CDR1 SGHTA, CDR2 FQGNSA. The V end lost 5 bases, the J end lost 2 bases, and 11 bases lay between the germline ends.

This chain joins TRBV4-3 and TRBJ2-3; D is perhaps TRBD1 (5 bases). Between the trimmed V and J ends, which lost 1 base and 7 bases, there was a span of 18 bases. The CDR3 length is 16 residues. The germline V gene has CDR1 LGHNA and CDR2 YSLEER. CDR3 in DNA: TGCGCCAGCAGCCAAGTATTGGGGCTTAGTAGGAATACGCAGTATTTT. Translation gives CASSQVLGLSRNTQYF.

The CDR3 sequence: CASSLTGTYEQYF. The CDR3 DNA sequence: TGTGCCAGTAGCCTAACCGGGACCTACGAGCAGTACTTC. J is TRBJ2-7 and V is TRBV19, with D maybe TRBD2 (5 bases). The V and J ends lost 6 bases and 2 bases respectively, with 11 bases between them. The CDR3 extends over 13 amino acids. The V gene's germline CDR1 is LNHDA and CDR2 SQIVND (reference sequence).

The V call is TRBV6-1, the J call TRBJ1-1; 8 bases are a match to TRBD1. Trimming at V came to 6 bases and at J to 7 bases, leaving 1 base not matched to a gene. CDR3 length equals 11 residues. Germline V CDR1 and CDR2: MNHNS, SASEGT. The CDR3 region is CASRDRGEAFF. Here the CDR3 DNA reads TGTGCCAGCAGAGACAGGGGTGAAGCTTTCTTT.

This clone was seen only a few times. J is TRBJ1-1 and V is TRBV10-2, with no clear D. In germline, CDR1 is WSHSY, CDR2 SAAADI. This CDR3 spans 14 amino acids. Trimming removed 2 bases from V and 1 base from J, with 8 bases in between. CDR3 coding DNA: TGCGCCAGCAGTGAGAAGCGGGAGAACACTGAAGCTTTCTTT. This sequence encodes CASSEKRENTEAFF.

The genes are TRBV18 and TRBJ1-6, with 8 bases that match TRBD1. Looked up from germline, CDR1 is KGHSH and CDR2 is LQKENI. J gave up 9 bases and V 3 bases, and 7 bases lay outside the gene matches. There are 15 residues in the CDR3. The CDR3 region is CASSPGGQGTSPLHF. Here the CDR3 DNA reads TGTGCCAGCTCACCCGGCGGACAGGGTACTTCACCCCTCCACTTT.

This chain uses TRBV2 with TRBJ1-1, with D maybe TRBD1 (6 bases). Germline lookup yields CDR1 SNHLY and CDR2 FYNNEI. CDR3 length: 13 amino acids. V dropped 5 bases and J dropped 2 bases, with 9 bases sitting between them. CDR3 in DNA: TGTGCCAGCAGTACGGACAGCAACACTGAAGCTTTCTTT. This sequence encodes CASSTDSNTEAFF.

The chain carries TRBV12-5 and TRBJ1-6; D is possibly TRBD1 (6 bases). The length of the CDR3 is 14 residues. CDR1 and CDR2 (germline): LGHNT, FRNRAP. Trimming removed 1 base from V and 9 bases from J, with 10 bases in between. DNA of the CDR3: TGTGCTAGTGGTTTGGAGTTGACAGGTTCACCCCTCCACTTT. This gives the protein CASGLELTGSPLHF. Complete variable domain (other parts from reference TRBV12-5 and TRBJ1-6): DARVTQTPRHKVTEMGQEVTMRCQPILGHNTVFWYRQTMMQGLELLAYFRNRAPLDDSGMPKDRFSAEMPDATLATLKIQPSEPRDSAVYFCASGLELTGSPLHFGNGTRLTVT.

The chain employs TRBV18 and TRBJ2-2, with 8 bases fitting TRBD1. The CDR3 has 18 amino acids. Trimming removed 3 bases from V and 7 bases from J; junction bases left unmatched: 16. The germline V gene has CDR1 KGHSH and CDR2 LQKENI. CDR3 residues: CASSPFQPGQAIGGELFF. CDR3 sequence (DNA): TGTGCCAGCTCACCTTTCCAGCCGGGACAGGCTATCGGCGGGGAGCTGTTTTTT.

This clone was detected only a few times. The chain couples TRBV6-1 to TRBJ2-3; TRBD2 agrees at 9 bases. Germline V gene lookup returns CDR1 MNHNS and CDR2 SASEGT. Trimming cost V 4 bases and J 2 bases; bases outside gene matches: 10. CDR3 length equals 17 residues. The CDR3 loop reads CASSAKTSGKTTDTQYF. The CDR3 region has the DNA TGTGCCAGCAGTGCTAAGACTAGCGGCAAAACCACAGATACGCAGTATTTT.

This chain joins TRBV30 and TRBJ1-2; TRBD1 agrees at 8 bases. From germline, CDR1 is GTSNPN and CDR2 SVGIG (reference sequence). The CDR3 spans 15 residues. V lost 3 bases, J lost 3 bases, and 9 bases stayed unmatched. The CDR3 DNA is TGTGCCTGGAGAAACAGGGGGTGGGGGGACTATGGCTACACCTTC. It codes for CAWRNRGWGDYGYTF.

The gene calls are TRBV29-1 and TRBJ1-2; D gene ambiguous. This CDR3 is 12 amino acids long. V gave up 4 bases and J gave up 7 bases, with 13 bases separating them. Germline V lookup: CDR1 SQVTM, CDR2 ANQGSEA. CDR3 region: CSVVSGDFGYTF. The CDR3 DNA reads as TGCAGCGTTGTTTCAGGTGATTTTGGCTACACCTTC.

J is TRBJ1-3 and V is TRBV27; D uncertain. Per the germline V gene, CDR1 is MNHEY and CDR2 is SMNVEV (reference sequence). There are 14 residues in the CDR3. V lost 3 bases and J 0 bases, leaving 6 bases between the germline ends. CDR3 nucleotides: TGTGCCAGCAGTTTGAGTGGCTCTGGAAACACCATATATTTT. Translated, it gives CASSLSGSGNTIYF.

The V gene is TRBV19, the J gene TRBJ1-1; 9 nucleotides match TRBD1. Germline V lookup: CDR1 LNHDA, CDR2 SQIVND (reference sequence). Germline trimming cut 9 bases from V and 7 bases from J; bases unmatched to any gene: 15. This CDR3 is built from 15 residues. This CDR3 is CASSSSDRGSGEAFF. CDR3 DNA: TGTGCCAGCTCATCGTCCGACAGGGGGTCCGGTGAAGCTTTCTTT. Filled out from reference TRBV19 and TRBJ1-1, the complete variable domain reads DGGITQSPKYLFRKEGQNVTLSCEQNLNHDAMYWYRQDPGQGLRLIYYSQIVNDFQKGDIAEGYSVSREKKESFPLTVTSAQKNPTAFYLCASSSSDRGSGEAFFGQGTRLTVV.

The rearrangement uses TRBV19 and TRBJ1-2; a possible D gene is TRBD1 (6 bases). V was shortened by 4 bases and J by 2 bases, with 20 bases between the two germline ends. Germline V CDR1 and CDR2: LNHDA, SQIVND (reference sequence). The CDR3 totals 17 residues. The CDR3 sequence: CASSTRAGTMANYGYTF. CDR3 DNA sequence: TGTGCCAGTAGTACGAGAGCCGGGACAATGGCCAACTATGGCTACACCTTC.

The chain recombines TRBV28 with TRBJ2-7; possible D gene TRBD2, 5 bases. CDR1 is MDHEN, CDR2 SYDVKM, per germline. Trimming took off 6 bases at V and 1 base at J, with 16 bases between the two ends. The CDR3 covers 15 residues. In nucleotides, the CDR3 is TGTGCCAGCAGCCCCGACCAAACGGGGTCCTACGAGCAGTACTTC. Protein product: CASSPDQTGSYEQYF.

The CDR3 protein is CAWSRAGGPGDTQYF. CDR3 sequence (DNA): TGTGCCTGGAGTCGGGCGGGGGGGCCCGGAGATACGCAGTATTTT. The chain combines TRBV30 with TRBJ2-3; 9 positions agree with TRBD2. Per the germline V gene, CDR1 is GTSNPN and CDR2 is SVGIG (reference sequence). The CDR3 totals 15 residues. With 2 bases clipped from V and 5 bases from J, the junction kept 8 bases outside the gene matches.

Only a few counts were recorded for this clone. The rearrangement joins TRBV30 to TRBJ1-2; tentatively, D is TRBD1 (5 bases). Trimming left V 0 bases short and J 7 bases short, with 12 bases between. This CDR3 spans 13 amino acids. Per germline, CDR1 GTSNPN and CDR2 SVGIG (reference sequence). CDR3 nucleotide sequence: TGTGCCTGGAGTGTAAATCAGGGTCTTGGCTACACCTTC. Protein: CAWSVNQGLGYTF.

This clone occurred a few times. The rearrangement uses TRBV23-1 and TRBJ1-3, with D possibly being TRBD1 (6 bases). TRBV23-1 has ORF status, its function being uncertain. Trimming removed 9 bases at V and 4 bases at J, with 19 bases between. The CDR3 covers 15 residues. The CDR3 is CASRGTSLLGNTIYF. The CDR3 DNA is TGCGCCAGTAGAGGGACAAGCCTGCTCGGAAACACCATATATTTT.

The chain couples TRBV6-1 to TRBJ1-5, with no clear D. Germline-derived CDR1 and CDR2 are MNHNS and SASEGT. Between the trimmed V and J ends, which lost 10 bases and 0 bases, there was a span of 10 bases. This CDR3 has 13 residues. CDR3 DNA: TGTGCCACCGAGGTAGTTAGCAATCAGCCCCAGCATTTT. Its protein product is CATEVVSNQPQHF.

V is TRBV10-2 and J is TRBJ1-5, with D tentatively TRBD1 (6 bases). Germline CDR1 WSHSY, CDR2 SAAADI. V was shortened by 6 bases and J by 0 bases, with 12 bases between the two germline ends. CDR3 length: 15 amino acids. The CDR3 DNA follows: TGCGCCAGCAGGGACCTGGACAGTAGCAATCAGCCCCAGCATTTT. Protein product: CASRDLDSSNQPQHF.

This rearrangement joins TRBV5-1 to TRBJ2-1; 11 nucleotides agree with TRBD2. This CDR3 contains 15 residues. The trim removed 2 bases at V and 4 bases at J, leaving 2 bases unmatched. Germline V gives CDR1 SGHRS, CDR2 YFSETQ. CDR3 nucleotides: TGCGCCAGCAGCTTACTAGCGGGAGAATACAATGAGCAGTTCTTC. Translating gives CASSLLAGEYNEQFF.

The rearrangement uses TRBV18 and TRBJ2-5, with D possibly being TRBD2 (5 bases). Germline assignment: CDR1 KGHSH and CDR2 LQKENI. With 6 bases removed from V and 0 bases from J, the gap between germline ends came to 14 bases. This CDR3 has 15 amino acids. This CDR3 is CASSERTLYQETQYF. The CDR3, as DNA: TGTGCCAGCTCGGAGCGGACCCTGTACCAAGAGACCCAGTACTTC.